This TCR beta chain was sequenced in a study of cytomegalovirus exposure and HLA in healthy donors. Whole-study findings and limits: The classifier reportedly diagnosed cytomegalovirus status with high specificity and sensitivity. It was shown in a later analysis that HLA-associated TCR beta chains were more clonally expanded than other, equally common chains. Later findings reportedly placed an Asian-associated ancestry cluster below the approximately 700-donor mean for N-insertions.

The PCR contained 60 Vbeta and 13 Jbeta primers. Methods used by the authors: Unique TCR beta chains totaled some 80 million in a later count, with roughly 12 million of them shared. Assay: immunoSEQ multiplex PCR; the TCRdb copy retains only in-frame clones and omits some. The V and J calls and clone size come from that table; D and trimming were worked out from the DNA. The repertoire consists of 150,000 or so clones, with just under 80% occurring once and the leading ten covering approximately 1.3%. With regard to this clone: Antigen: not known. A read error may account for a junction end that differs from germline. Other DNA variants within this sample encode the same CDR3.

The germline CDR1 and CDR2 sequences are SNHLY and FYNNEI. CDR3 length: 13 residues. This sequence originates from a man between 25 and 39 years old in good health and CMV-seronegative. The rearrangement uses TRBV2 and TRBJ2-7; D is possibly TRBD2 (5 bases). Source material: PBMCs. The CDR3 coding sequence is TGTGCAAAACGAGACTACAGCTCCTACGAGCAGTACTTT. Amino acids: CAKRDYSSYEQYF.